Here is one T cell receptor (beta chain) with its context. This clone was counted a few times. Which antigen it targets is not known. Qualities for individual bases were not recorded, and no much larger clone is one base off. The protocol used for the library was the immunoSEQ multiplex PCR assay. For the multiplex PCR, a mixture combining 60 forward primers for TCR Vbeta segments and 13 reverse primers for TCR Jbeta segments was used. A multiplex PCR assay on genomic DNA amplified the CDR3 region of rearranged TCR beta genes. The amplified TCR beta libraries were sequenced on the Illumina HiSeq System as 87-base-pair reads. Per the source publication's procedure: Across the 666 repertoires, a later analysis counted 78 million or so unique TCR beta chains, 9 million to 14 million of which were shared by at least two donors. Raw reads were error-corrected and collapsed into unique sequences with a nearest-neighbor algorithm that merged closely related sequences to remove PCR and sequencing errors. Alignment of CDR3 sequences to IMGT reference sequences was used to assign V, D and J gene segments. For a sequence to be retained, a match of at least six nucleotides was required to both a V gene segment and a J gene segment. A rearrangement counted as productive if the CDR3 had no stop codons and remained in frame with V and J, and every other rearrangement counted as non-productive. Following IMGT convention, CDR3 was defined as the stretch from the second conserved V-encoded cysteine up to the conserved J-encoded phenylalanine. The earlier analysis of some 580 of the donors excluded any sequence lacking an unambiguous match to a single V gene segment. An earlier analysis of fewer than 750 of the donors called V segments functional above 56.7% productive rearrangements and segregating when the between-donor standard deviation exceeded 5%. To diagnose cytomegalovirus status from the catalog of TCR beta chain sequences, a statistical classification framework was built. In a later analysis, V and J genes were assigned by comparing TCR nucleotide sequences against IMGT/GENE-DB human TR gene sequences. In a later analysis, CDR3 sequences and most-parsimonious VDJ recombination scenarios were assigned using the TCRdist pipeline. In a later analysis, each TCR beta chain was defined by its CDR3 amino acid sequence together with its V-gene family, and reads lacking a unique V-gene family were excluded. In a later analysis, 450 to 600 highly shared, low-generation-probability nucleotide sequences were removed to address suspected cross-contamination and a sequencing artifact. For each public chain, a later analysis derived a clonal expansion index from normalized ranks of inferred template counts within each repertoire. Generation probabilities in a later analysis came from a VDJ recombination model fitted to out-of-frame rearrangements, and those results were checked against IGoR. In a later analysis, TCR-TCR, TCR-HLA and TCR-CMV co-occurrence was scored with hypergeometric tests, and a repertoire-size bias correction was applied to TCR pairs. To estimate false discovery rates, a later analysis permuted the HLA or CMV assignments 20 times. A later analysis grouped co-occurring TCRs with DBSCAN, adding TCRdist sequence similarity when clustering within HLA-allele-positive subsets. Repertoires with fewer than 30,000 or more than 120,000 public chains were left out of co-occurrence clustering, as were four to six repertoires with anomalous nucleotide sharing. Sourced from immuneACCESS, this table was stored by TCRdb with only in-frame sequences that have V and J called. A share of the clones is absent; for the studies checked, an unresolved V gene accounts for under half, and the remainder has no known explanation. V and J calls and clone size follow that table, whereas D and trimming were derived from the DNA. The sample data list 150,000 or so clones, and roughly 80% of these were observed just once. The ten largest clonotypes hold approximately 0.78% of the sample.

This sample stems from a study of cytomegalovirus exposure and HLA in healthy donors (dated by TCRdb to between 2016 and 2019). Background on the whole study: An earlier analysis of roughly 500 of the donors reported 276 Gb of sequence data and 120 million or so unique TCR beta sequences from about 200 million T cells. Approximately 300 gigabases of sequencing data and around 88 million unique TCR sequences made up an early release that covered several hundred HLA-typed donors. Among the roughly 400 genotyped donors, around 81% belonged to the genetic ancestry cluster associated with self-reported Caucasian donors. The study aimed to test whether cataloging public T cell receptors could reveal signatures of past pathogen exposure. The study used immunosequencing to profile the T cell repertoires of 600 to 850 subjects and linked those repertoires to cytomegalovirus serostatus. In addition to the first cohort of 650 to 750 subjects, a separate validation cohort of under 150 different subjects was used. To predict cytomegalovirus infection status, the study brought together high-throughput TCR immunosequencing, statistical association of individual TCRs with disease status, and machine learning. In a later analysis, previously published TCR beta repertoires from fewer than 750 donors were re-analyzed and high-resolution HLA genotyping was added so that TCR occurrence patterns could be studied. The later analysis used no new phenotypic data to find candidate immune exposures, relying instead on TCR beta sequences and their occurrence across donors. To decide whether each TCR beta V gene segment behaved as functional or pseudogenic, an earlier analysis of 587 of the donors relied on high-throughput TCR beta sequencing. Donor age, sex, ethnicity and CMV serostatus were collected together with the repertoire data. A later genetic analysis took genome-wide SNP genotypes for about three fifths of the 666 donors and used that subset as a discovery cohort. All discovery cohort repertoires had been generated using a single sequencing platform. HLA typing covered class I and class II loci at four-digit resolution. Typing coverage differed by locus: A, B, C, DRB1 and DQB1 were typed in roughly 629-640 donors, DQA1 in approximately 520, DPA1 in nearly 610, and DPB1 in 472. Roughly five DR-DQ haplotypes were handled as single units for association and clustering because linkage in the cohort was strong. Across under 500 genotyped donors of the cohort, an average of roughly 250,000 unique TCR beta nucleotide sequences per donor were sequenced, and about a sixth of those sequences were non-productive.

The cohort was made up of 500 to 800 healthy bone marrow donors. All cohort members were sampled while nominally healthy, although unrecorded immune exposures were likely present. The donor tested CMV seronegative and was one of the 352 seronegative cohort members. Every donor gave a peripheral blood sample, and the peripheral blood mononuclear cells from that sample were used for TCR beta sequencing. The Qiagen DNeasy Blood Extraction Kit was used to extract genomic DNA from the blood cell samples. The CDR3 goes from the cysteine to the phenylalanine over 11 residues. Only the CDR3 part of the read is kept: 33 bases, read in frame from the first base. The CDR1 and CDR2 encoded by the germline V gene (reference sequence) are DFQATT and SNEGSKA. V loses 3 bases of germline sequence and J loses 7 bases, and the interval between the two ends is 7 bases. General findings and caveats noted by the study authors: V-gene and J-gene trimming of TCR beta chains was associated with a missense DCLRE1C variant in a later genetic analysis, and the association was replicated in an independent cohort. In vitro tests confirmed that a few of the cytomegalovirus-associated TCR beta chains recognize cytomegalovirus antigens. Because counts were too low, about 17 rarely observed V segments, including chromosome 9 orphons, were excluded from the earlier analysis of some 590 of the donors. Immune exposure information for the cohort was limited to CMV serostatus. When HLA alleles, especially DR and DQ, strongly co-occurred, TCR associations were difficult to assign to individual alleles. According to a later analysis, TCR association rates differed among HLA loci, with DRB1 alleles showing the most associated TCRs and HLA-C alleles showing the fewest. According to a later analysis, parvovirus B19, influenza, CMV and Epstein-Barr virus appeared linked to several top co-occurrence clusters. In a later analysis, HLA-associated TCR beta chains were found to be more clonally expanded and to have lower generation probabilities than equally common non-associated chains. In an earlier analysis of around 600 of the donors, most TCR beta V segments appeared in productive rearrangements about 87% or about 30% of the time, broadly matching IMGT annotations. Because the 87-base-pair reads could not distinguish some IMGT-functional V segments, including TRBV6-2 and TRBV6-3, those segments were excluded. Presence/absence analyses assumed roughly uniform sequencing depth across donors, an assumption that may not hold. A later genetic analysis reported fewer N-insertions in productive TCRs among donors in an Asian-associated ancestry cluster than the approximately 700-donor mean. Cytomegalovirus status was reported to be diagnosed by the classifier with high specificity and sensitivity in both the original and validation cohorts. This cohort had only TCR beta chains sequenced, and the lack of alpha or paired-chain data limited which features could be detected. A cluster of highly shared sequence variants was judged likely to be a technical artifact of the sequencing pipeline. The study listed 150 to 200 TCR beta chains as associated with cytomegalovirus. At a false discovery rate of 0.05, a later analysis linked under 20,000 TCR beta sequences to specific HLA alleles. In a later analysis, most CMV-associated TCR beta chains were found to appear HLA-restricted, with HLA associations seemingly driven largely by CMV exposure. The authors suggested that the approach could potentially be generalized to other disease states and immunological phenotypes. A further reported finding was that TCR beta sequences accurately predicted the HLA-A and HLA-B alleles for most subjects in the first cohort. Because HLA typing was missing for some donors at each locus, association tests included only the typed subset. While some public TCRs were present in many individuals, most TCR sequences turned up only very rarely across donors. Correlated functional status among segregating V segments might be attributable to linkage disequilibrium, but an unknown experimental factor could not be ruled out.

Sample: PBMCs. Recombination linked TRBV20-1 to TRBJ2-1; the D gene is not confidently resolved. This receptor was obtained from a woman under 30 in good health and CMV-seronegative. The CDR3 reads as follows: CSASRVNEQFF. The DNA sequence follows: TGCAGTGCTAGCCGCGTAAATGAGCAGTTCTTC.